This T cell receptor (beta chain) was profiled in a study of early T cells in non-severe SARS-CoV-2 infection. Study-wide results and caveats: The VDJdb matching leaned toward anti-spike CD8 responses and overlooked private and CD4 specificities.

Unique molecular identifiers were affixed to single, distinct cDNA molecules. TCRdb processed the 5' RACE reads anew with MiXCR; each CDR3 protein has one entry. The sample includes approximately 65,000 distinct CDR3 sequences, approximately 11% of them seen just once. This clonotype was picked up a small number of times. Its target is unknown. V lost 5 bases, J lost 7 bases, and 6 bases stayed unmatched. This CDR3 spans 15 amino acids. The chain has TRBV12-3 or TRBV12-4 and TRBJ2-1, with TRBD2 matching over 12 bases. Sequencing input: whole blood. The clonotype was recovered from an adult who was a healthcare worker with PCR-confirmed SARS-CoV-2 infection or an uninfected control (not recorded which). The CDR3 DNA follows: TGTGCCAGCAGTCAAGAACTAGCGGGAGGTAATGAGCAGTTCTTC. The encoded protein is CASSQELAGGNEQFF.